This TCR beta chain was recovered during a study of shared clonotypes between healthy human individuals. Germline values: CDR1 LGHNA, CDR2 YNFKEQ. The CDR3 consists of 16 residues. Trimming at V came to 0 bases and at J to 6 bases, leaving 9 bases not matched to a gene. Replicate PCRs run on sorted subsets employed about 220 ng DNA, around 31,000 T cell genomes. The data were produced by immunoSEQ multiplex PCR, yet TCRdb's version contains in-frame clones alone and is incomplete. The sample records around 600,000 clones, about 95% being singletons. Terminally differentiated effector memory CD45RA+ cells were excluded by CCR7 positive selection of CD45RO-negative cells.

The sequence was obtained from a woman in her thirties in good health. The chain employs TRBV4-2 and TRBJ1-1, with 8 bases lining up with TRBD1. Sequencing was done on a sample of naive CD8+ T cells sorted from blood. CDR3 residues: CASSQERDRPIAEAFF. DNA of the CDR3: TGTGCCAGCAGCCAAGAACGGGACAGGCCGATAGCTGAAGCTTTCTTT.